These 2 T cell receptor beta chains came from one sample sequenced in a study of control samples from healthy donors and cancer patients. This table comes from immunoSEQ multiplex PCR, and its TCRdb copy is limited to in-frame clones, with some not included. This table holds approximately 150,000 clones, 85% to 90% found once. Sequenced: blood. The receptors stem from a man between 18 and 35 years old in good health.

This clone was recorded only once. V gene TRBV15 combines with J gene TRBJ1-2; unclear D gene. The V gene lost 0 bases and the J gene lost 3 bases, with 8 bases spanning the gap. CDR3 length: 14 amino acids. CDR1 LNHNV and CDR2 YYDKDF come from the germline V gene (reference sequence). The CDR3 sequence is CATSRDVGYYGYTF. For the CDR3, the DNA is TGTGCCACCAGCAGAGATGTCGGGTACTATGGCTACACCTTC.

By frequency in the sample, this clone is medium-sized. V and J are TRBV4-1 and TRBJ1-2, with TRBD1 matching over 9 bases. Germline V gene lookup returns CDR1 MGHRA and CDR2 YSYEKL. The CDR3 totals 17 residues. V gave up 0 bases and J gave up 4 bases; unmatched junction bases: 9. The CDR3 sequence is CASSQDLGTGKLYGYTF. Here the CDR3 DNA reads TGCGCCAGCAGCCAAGATTTAGGGACAGGGAAGCTCTATGGCTACACCTTC.